This TCR beta chain originates from a study of cytomegalovirus exposure and HLA in healthy donors. Study-level background: Among the roughly 400 genotyped donors, 65% to 85% were placed in the Caucasian-associated ancestry cluster. Regarding the study as a whole: Within an earlier analysis, most TCR beta V segments proved productive either about 87% or about 30% of the time. The study assumed roughly uniform donor sequencing depth for presence/absence analyses. The classifier, whose performance was assessed in both the original and validation cohorts, reportedly diagnosed cytomegalovirus status with high specificity and sensitivity.

Concerning this clone: The antigen remains undetermined.

In the PCR, 60 Vbeta and 13 Jbeta primers were used. Data came from immunoSEQ multiplex PCR; TCRdb stores just in-frame clones and leaves some out. The sample records under 150,000 clones, about 83% being singletons. CDR3 size: 13 residues. The junction had 5 bases not matched to a gene; V was cut back by 3 bases and J by 7 bases. CDR1 and CDR2 from the germline V gene are SGHRS and YFSETQ. Specimen: PBMCs. The chain couples TRBV5-1 to TRBJ1-2; 8 bases line up with TRBD1. This TCR was sampled from a woman in her thirties in good health and CMV-seronegative. The CDR3 DNA follows: TGCGCCAGCAGCTCACAGGGGGGCTCTGGCTACACCTTC. Amino acid sequence: CASSSQGGSGYTF. Filled out from reference TRBV5-1 and TRBJ1-2, the complete variable domain reads KAGVTQTPRYLIKTRGQQVTLSCSPISGHRSVSWYQQTPGQGLQFLFEYFSETQRNKGNFPGRFSGRQFSNSRSEMNVSTLELGDSALYLCASSSQGGSGYTFGSGTRLTVV.